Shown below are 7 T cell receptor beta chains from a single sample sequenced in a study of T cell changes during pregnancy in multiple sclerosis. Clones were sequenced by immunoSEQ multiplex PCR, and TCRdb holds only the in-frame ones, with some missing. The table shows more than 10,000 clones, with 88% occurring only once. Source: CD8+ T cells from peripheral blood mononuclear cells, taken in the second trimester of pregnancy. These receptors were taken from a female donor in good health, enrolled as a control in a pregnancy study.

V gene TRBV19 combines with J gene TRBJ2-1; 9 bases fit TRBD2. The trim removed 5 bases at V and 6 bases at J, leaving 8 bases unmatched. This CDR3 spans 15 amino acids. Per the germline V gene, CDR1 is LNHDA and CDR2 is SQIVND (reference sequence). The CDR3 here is CASSSLAGLPNEQFF. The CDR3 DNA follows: TGTGCCAGTAGTTCCCTAGCGGGACTCCCCAATGAGCAGTTCTTC. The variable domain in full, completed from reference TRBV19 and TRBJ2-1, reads DGGITQSPKYLFRKEGQNVTLSCEQNLNHDAMYWYRQDPGQGLRLIYYSQIVNDFQKGDIAEGYSVSREKKESFPLTVTSAQKNPTAFYLCASSSLAGLPNEQFFGPGTRLTVL.

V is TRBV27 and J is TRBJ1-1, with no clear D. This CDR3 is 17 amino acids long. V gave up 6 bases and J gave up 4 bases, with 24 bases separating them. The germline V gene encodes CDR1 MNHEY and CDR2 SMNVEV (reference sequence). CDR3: CASRKWGGTQRTTEAFF. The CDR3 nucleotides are TGTGCCAGCAGAAAATGGGGAGGCACGCAGCGGACCACTGAAGCTTTCTTT.

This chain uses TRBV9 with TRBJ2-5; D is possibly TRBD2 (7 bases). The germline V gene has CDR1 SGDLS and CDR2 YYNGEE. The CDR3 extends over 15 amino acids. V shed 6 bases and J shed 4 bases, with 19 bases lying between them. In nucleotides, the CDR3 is TGTGCCAGCACCCTGGGGGGGGGCCCTGGAGAGACCCAGTACTTC. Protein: CASTLGGGPGETQYF.

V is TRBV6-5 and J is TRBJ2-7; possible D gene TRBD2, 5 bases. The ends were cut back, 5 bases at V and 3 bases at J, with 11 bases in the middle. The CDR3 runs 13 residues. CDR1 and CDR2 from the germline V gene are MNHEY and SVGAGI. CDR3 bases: TGTGCCAGCAGTGCCTCACTAGACTACGAGCAGTACTTC. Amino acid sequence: CASSASLDYEQYF.

The CDR3 reads CASSPGLSAGETQYF. The CDR3 coding sequence is TGTGCCAGCAGCCCCGGACTGTCGGCTGGAGAGACCCAGTACTTC. V is TRBV9 and J is TRBJ2-5; a possible D gene is TRBD2 (5 bases). V was shortened by 4 bases and J by 4 bases, with 17 bases between the two germline ends. CDR3 length equals 15 residues. Germline CDR1 SGDLS, CDR2 YYNGEE.

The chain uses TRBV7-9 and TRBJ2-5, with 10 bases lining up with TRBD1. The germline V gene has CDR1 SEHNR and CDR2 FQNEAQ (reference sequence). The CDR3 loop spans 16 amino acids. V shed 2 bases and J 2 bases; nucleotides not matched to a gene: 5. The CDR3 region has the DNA TGTGCCAGCAGCTTAACAGACAGGGGGCTTCAAGAGACCCAGTACTTC. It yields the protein CASSLTDRGLQETQYF.

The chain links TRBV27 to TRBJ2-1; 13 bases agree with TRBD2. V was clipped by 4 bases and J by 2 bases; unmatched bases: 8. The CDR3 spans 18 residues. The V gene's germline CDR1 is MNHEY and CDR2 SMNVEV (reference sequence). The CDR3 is CASSSDTLAGGPYNEQFF. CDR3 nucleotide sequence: TGTGCCAGCAGTTCCGACACACTAGCGGGGGGGCCCTACAATGAGCAGTTCTTC.